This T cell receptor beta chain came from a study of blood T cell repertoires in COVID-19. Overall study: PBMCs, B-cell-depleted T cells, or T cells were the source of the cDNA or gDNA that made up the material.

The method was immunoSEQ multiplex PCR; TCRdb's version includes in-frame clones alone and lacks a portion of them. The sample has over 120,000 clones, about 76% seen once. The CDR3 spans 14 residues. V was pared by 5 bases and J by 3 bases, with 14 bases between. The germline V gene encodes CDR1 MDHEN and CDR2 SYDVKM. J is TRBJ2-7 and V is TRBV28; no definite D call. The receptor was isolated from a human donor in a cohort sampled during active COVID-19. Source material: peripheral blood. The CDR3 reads CASSLPDTNYEQYF. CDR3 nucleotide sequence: TGTGCCAGCAGTCTACCTGACACAAACTACGAGCAGTACTTC. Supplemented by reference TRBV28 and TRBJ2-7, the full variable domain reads DVKVTQSSRYLVKRTGEKVFLECVQDMDHENMFWYRQDPGLGLRLIYFSYDVKMKEKGDIPEGYSVSREKKERFSLILESASTNQTSMYLCASSLPDTNYEQYFGPGTRLTVT.